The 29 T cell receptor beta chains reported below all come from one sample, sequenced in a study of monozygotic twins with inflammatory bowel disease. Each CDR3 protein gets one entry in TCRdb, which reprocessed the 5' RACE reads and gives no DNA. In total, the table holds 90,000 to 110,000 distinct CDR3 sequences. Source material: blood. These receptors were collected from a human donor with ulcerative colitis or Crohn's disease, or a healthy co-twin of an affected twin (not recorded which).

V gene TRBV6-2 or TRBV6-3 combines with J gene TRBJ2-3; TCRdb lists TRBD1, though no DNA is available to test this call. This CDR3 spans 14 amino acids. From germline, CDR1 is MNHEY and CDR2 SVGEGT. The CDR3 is CASSYSTPGDTQYF.

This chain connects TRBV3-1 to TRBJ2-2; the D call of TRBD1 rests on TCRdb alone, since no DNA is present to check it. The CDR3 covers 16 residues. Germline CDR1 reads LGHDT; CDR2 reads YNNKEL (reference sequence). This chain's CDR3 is CASNLGGGGYTGELFF.

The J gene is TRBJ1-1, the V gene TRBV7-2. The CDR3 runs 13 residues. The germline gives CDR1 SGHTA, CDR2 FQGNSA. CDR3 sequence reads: CASSLASGGEAFF.

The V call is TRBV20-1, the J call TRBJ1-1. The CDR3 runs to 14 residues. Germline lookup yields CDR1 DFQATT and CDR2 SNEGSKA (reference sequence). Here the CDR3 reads CSARDRVANTEAFF.

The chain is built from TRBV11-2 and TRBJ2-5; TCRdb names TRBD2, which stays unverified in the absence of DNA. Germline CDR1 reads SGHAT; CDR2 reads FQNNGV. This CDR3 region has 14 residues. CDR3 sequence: CASSLLGGRETQYF. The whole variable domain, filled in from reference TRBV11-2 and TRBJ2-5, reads EAGVAQSPRYKIIEKRQSVAFWCNPISGHATLYWYQQILGQGPKLLIQFQNNGVVDDSQLPKDRFSAERLKGVDSTLKIQPAKLEDSAVYLCASSLLGGRETQYFGPGTRLLVL.

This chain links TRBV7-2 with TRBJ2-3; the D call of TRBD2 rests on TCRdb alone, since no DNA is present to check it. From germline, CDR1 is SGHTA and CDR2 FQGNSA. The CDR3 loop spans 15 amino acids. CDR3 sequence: CASSLGVSGGDTQYF. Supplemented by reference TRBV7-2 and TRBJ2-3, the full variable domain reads GAGVSQSPSNKVTEKGKDVELRCDPISGHTALYWYRQSLGQGLEFLIYFQGNSAPDKSGLPSDRFSAERTGGSVSTLTIQRTQQEDSAVYLCASSLGVSGGDTQYFGPGTRLTVL.

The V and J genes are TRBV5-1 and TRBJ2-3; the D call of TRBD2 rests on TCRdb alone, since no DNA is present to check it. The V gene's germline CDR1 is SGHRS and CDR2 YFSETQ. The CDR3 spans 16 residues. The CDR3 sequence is CASSSPAGGNTDTQYF. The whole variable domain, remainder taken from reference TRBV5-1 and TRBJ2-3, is KAGVTQTPRYLIKTRGQQVTLSCSPISGHRSVSWYQQTPGQGLQFLFEYFSETQRNKGNFPGRFSGRQFSNSRSEMNVSTLELGDSALYLCASSSPAGGNTDTQYFGPGTRLTVL.

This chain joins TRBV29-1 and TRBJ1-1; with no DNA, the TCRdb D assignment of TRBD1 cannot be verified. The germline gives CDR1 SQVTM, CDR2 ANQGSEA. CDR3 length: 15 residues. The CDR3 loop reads CSGQQGWGMNTEAFF.

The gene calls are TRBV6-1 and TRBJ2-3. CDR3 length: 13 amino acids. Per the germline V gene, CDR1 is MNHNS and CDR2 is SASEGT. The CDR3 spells CASRASGTDTQYF.

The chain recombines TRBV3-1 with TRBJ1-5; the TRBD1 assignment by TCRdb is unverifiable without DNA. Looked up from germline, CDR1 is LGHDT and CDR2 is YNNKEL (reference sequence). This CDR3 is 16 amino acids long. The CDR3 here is CASSRYRGRGNQPQHF.

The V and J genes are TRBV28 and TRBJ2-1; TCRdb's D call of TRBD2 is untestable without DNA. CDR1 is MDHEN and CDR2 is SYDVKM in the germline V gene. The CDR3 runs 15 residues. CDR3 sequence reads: CASKAGPSSYNEQFF.

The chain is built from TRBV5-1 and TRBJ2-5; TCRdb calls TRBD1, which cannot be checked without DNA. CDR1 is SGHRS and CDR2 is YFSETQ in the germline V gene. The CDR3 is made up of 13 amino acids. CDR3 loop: CASSTDRWETQYF. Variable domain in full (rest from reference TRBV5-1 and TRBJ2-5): KAGVTQTPRYLIKTRGQQVTLSCSPISGHRSVSWYQQTPGQGLQFLFEYFSETQRNKGNFPGRFSGRQFSNSRSEMNVSTLELGDSALYLCASSTDRWETQYFGPGTRLLVL.

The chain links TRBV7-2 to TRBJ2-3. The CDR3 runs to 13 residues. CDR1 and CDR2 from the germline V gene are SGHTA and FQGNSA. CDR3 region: CASSFSNEDTQYF.

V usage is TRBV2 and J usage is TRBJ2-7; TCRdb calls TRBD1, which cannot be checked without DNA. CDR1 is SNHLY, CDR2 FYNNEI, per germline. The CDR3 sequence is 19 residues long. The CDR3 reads CASSEDPGTGGQRAYEQYF.

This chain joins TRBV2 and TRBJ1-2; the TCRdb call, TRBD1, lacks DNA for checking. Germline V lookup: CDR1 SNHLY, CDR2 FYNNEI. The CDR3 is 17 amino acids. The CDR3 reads CASTISEGTLYPYGYTF.

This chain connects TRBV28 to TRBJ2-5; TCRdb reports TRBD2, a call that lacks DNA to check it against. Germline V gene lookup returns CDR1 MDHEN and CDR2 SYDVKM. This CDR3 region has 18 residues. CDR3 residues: CASSLLGSERGRRETQYF.

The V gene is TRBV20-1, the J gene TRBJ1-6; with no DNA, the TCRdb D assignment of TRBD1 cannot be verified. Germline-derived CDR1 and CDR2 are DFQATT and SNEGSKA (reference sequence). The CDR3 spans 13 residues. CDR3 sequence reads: CSAGTGEGSPLHF.

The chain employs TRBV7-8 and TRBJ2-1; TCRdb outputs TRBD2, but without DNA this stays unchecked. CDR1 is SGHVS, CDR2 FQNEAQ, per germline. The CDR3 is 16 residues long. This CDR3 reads CASSLVVPSGSNEQFF.

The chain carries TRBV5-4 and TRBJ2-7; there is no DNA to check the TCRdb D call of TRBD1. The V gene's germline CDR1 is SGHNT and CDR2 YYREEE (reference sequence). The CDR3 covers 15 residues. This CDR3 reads CASSFTGQGAYEQYF.

CDR3 residues: CASSSRGGGARTEAFF. J is TRBJ1-1 and V is TRBV27. The CDR3 is 16 residues long. Germline CDR1 and CDR2: MNHEY and SMNVEV (reference sequence).

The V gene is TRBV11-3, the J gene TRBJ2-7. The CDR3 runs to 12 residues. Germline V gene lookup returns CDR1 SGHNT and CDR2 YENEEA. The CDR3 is CASSSHLYEQYF.

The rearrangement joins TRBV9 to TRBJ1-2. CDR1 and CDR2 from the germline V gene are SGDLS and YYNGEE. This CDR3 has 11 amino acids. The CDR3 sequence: CASRGLYGYTF. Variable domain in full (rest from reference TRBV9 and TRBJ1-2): DSGVTQTPKHLITATGQRVTLRCSPRSGDLSVYWYQQSLDQGLQFLIQYYNGEERAKGNILERFSAQQFPDLHSELNLSSLELGDSALYFCASRGLYGYTFGSGTRLTVV.

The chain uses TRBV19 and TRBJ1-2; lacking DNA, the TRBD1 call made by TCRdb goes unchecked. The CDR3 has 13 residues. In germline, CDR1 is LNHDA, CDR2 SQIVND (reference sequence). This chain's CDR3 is CASHGRTEYGYTF.

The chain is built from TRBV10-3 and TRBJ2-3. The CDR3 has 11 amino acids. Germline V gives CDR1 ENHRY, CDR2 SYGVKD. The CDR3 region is CAITDGDTQYF.

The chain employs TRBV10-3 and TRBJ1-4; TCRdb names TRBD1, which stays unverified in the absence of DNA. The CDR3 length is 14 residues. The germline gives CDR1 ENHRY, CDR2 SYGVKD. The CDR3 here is CAISRGPGAEKLFF.

The CDR3 sequence is CASSRYRGTEAFF. V usage is TRBV11-2 and J usage is TRBJ1-1. CDR3 size: 13 residues. Germline lookup yields CDR1 SGHAT and CDR2 FQNNGV.

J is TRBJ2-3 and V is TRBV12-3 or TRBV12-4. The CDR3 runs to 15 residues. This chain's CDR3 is CASSLAQQGTDTQYF.

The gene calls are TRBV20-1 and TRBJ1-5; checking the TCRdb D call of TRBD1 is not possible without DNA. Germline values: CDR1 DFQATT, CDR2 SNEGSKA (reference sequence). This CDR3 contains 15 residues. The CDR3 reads CSALLLDRVVQPQHF.

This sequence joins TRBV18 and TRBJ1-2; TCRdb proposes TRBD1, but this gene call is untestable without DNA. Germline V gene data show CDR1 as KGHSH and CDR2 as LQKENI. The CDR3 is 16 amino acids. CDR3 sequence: CASSPGTGSVGNGYTF.